This T cell receptor (beta chain) was sequenced during a study of blood T cell repertoires in COVID-19. Study in general: Whether acute or convalescent, the COVID-19 samples came from the United States, Italy and Spain. From T cells, B-cell-depleted T cells, or PBMCs came the material, which was cDNA or gDNA.

Source study methods: Using reference gene primer amplification, nucleated cell counts were estimated. The protocol was immunoSEQ multiplex PCR, while the TCRdb copy is restricted to in-frame clones and leaves out a portion. The V and J calls and clone size come from that table; D and trimming were worked out from the DNA. The profile covers some 350,000 clones, with roughly 90% appearing a single time and 6.5% taken by the ten largest. Deletions cut 5 bases from V and 6 bases from J, with 11 bases between. The CDR3 is 14 residues long. Germline V gene sequence: CDR1 LGHDT, CDR2 YNNKEL (reference sequence).

The source material was peripheral blood. This chain connects TRBV3-1 (or the pseudogene TRBV3-2) to TRBJ1-6, with D possibly matching TRBD1 (5 bases). The source of this sequence is a young man with active or convalescent COVID-19. CDR3 residues: CASSSWDFNSPLHF. Written as DNA, the CDR3 is TGTGCCAGCAGCAGCTGGGACTTTAATTCACCCCTCCACTTT.